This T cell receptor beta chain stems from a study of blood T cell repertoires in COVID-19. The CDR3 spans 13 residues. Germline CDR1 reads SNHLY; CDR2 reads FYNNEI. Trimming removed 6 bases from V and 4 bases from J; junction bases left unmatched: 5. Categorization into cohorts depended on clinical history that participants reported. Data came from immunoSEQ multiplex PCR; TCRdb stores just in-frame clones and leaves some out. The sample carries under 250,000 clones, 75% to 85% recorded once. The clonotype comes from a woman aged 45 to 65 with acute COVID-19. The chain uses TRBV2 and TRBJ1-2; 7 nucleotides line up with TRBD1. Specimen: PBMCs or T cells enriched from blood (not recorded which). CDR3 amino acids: CASRHRGGYGYTF. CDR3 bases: TGTGCCAGCAGACACAGGGGCGGCTATGGCTACACCTTC.